This T cell receptor beta chain appears in the sequencing data of a study of neurological immune-mediated disorders. Study-level information: There were some 34 multiple sclerosis patients. Of these, some 31 had relapsing-remitting MS and 3 had secondary progressive MS. Study-level points and caveats: In HTLV-1-associated myelopathy, TCR clonal expansion was greatest, whereas multiple sclerosis had the least, falling below healthy controls.

Each TCR transcript was tagged with a 10-nucleotide random UMI during 5'RACE. TCRdb processed the 5' RACE reads anew with MiXCR; each CDR3 protein has one entry. The sample carries around 25,000 distinct CDR3 sequences, 2% to 3% recorded once. The unsorted libraries were made from 2 million PBMCs kept at -80 C. About this clonotype: Its antigen is as yet unknown.

V gave up 4 bases and J gave up 0 bases, with 8 bases separating them. The germline V gene encodes CDR1 MGHDK and CDR2 SYGVNS. The CDR3 extends over 14 amino acids. The chain has TRBV25-1 and TRBJ2-3; weak D call: TRBD1 (6 bases). Sequenced material: PBMCs. The receptor was derived from a woman aged 45 to 65 with multiple sclerosis. CDR3 sequence (DNA): TGTGCCAGCAGTGGTGGGGGCAGCACAGATACGCAGTATTTT. This gives the protein CASSGGGSTDTQYF.